This entry lists 32 T cell receptor beta chains sequenced from one sample in a study of tumor T cells in aggressive B-cell lymphoma. The data were produced by immunoSEQ multiplex PCR, yet TCRdb's version contains in-frame clones alone and is incomplete. The table has approximately 6,800 clones, 88% seen once. Sequencing used tumor tissue. The receptors were gathered from an adult with diffuse large B cell lymphoma. Some clones in this sample may be carry-over from other donors' samples.

The rearrangement links TRBV29-1 to TRBJ2-7; the match to TRBD1 covers 7 bases. With V trimmed by 5 bases and J by 0 bases, 7 bases remained unmatched. Per germline, CDR1 SQVTM and CDR2 ANQGSEA. The CDR3 runs 14 residues. CDR3 nucleotides: TGCAGCGTTCGCCGGGACAGCACCTCCTACGAGCAGTACTTC. It translates to CSVRRDSTSYEQYF.

This rearrangement joins TRBV7-2 to TRBJ2-5; D unclear. This CDR3 contains 11 residues. Germline values: CDR1 SGHTA, CDR2 FQGNSA. V lost 4 bases and J 4 bases, leaving 4 bases between the germline ends. This chain's CDR3 is CASSSGETQYF. In DNA form, the CDR3 reads TGTGCCAGCAGCTCCGGAGAGACCCAGTACTTC.

This clone has only one observation. The chain joins TRBV9 to TRBJ2-7; the D gene is possibly TRBD2 (5 bases). There are 13 residues in the CDR3. Germline V gene sequence: CDR1 SGDLS, CDR2 YYNGEE. Trimming removed 4 bases at V and 5 bases at J, with 13 bases between. CDR3 nucleotides: TGTGCCAGCAGCCCGTCCGGGAATCACGAGCAGTACTTC. Its protein product is CASSPSGNHEQYF.

The chain is built from TRBV18 and TRBJ2-7, with D perhaps matching TRBD1 (5 bases). V gave up 3 bases and J gave up 4 bases, with 13 bases separating them. This CDR3 is 14 amino acids long. Germline CDR1 is KGHSH and CDR2 is LQKENI. CDR3: CASSPGQGSYEQYF. CDR3 DNA sequence: TGTGCCAGCTCACCCGGCCAGGGTTCATACGAGCAGTACTTC.

This clone showed up just a few times. The chain combines TRBV19 with TRBJ1-1, with 8 bases lining up with TRBD1. After removal of 1 base from V and 5 bases from J, the junction contained 3 bases not matched to a gene. From germline, CDR1 is LNHDA and CDR2 SQIVND (reference sequence). The CDR3 spans 14 residues. CDR3 protein: CASSIGDRWTEAFF. In DNA form, the CDR3 reads TGTGCCAGTAGTATAGGGGACAGGTGGACTGAAGCTTTCTTT.

This clone has just one count. The chain uses TRBV4-2 and TRBJ1-6; possibly TRBD1 for D (6 bases). CDR3 length: 16 amino acids. Germline values: CDR1 LGHNA, CDR2 YNFKEQ. V was trimmed by 1 base and J by 6 bases, leaving 13 bases between them. Here the CDR3 reads CASSQGSTGTNSPLHF. DNA for the CDR3: TGTGCCAGCAGCCAAGGGTCTACAGGGACTAATTCACCCCTCCACTTT.

This clone was found once. CDR3 coding DNA: TGTGCCTGGACGGTAGGGGGCTCAAGCGAAAAACTGTTTTTT. This codes for CAWTVGGSSEKLFF. The rearrangement joins TRBV30 to TRBJ1-4; TRBD1 aligns across 7 bases. The CDR3 has 14 residues. V was clipped by 4 bases and J by 8 bases; unmatched bases: 10. CDR1 GTSNPN and CDR2 SVGIG come from the germline V gene (reference sequence).

This chain links TRBV11-2 with TRBJ2-5, with D tentatively TRBD1 (5 bases). This CDR3 is built from 12 residues. Germline CDR1 reads SGHAT; CDR2 reads FQNNGV. V was cut by 3 bases and J by 4 bases, with 6 bases left in between. The CDR3 protein is CASSFDRETQYF. The CDR3 region has the DNA TGTGCCAGCAGCTTCGACAGAGAGACCCAGTACTTC.

J is TRBJ1-1 and V is TRBV9; TRBD1 matches at 9 bases. V dropped 8 bases and J dropped 11; count of bases not matched to a gene: 10. CDR3 length: 12 residues. CDR1 SGDLS and CDR2 YYNGEE come from the germline V gene. This CDR3 is CASSTGTGIAFF. CDR3 nucleotide sequence: TGTGCCAGTTCAACCGGGACAGGGATCGCTTTCTTT.

This clone was detected once. The gene calls are TRBV4-3 and TRBJ2-3, with D tentatively TRBD2 (6 bases). Trimming pared 4 bases from V and 2 bases from J, leaving 10 bases between. The germline CDR1 and CDR2 sequences are LGHNA and YSLEER. CDR3 length: 14 residues. The CDR3 bases are TGCGCCAGCAGCCGCGGGGAAGACACAGATACGCAGTATTTT. It yields the protein CASSRGEDTDTQYF.

The chain has TRBV7-9 and TRBJ2-7; the D is unclear. In germline, CDR1 is SEHNR, CDR2 FQNEAQ (reference sequence). The CDR3 runs 14 residues. Trimming stripped 4 bases from V and 2 bases from J, with 12 bases between. The CDR3 loop is CASSSPVATYEQYF. In DNA, the CDR3 is TGTGCCAGCAGCTCACCGGTCGCTACCTACGAGCAGTACTTC.

V is TRBV5-6 and J is TRBJ1-1; possibly TRBD1 for D (6 bases). Trimming stripped 0 bases from V and 1 base from J, with 19 bases between. The CDR3 loop spans 18 amino acids. Germline V gene sequence: CDR1 SGHDT, CDR2 YYEEEE. CDR3 residues: CASSLVDRRYITNTEAFF. The CDR3 region has the DNA TGTGCCAGCAGCTTGGTGGACAGACGCTACATCACGAACACTGAAGCTTTCTTT.

The chain joins TRBV6-5 to TRBJ2-5, with 14 bases identical to TRBD2. Trimming took 4 bases from V and 2 from J; bases not matched to a gene: 0. The CDR3 sequence is 15 residues long. The germline gives CDR1 MNHEY, CDR2 SVGAGI. The CDR3 nucleotides read TGTGCCAGCAGTTGGACTAGCGGGGGGCAAGAGACCCAGTACTTC. Its translation is CASSWTSGGQETQYF.

In this sample, this clone turned up a few times. J is TRBJ2-3 and V is TRBV11-2; D is ambiguous. There are 11 residues in the CDR3. V lost 8 bases and J lost 6, with 9 bases in between. From germline, CDR1 is SGHAT and CDR2 FQNNGV. CDR3 amino acids: CASCTSDTQYF. The CDR3 bases are TGTGCCAGCTGCACATCTGATACGCAGTATTTT.

V is TRBV6-1 and J is TRBJ1-2, with D perhaps TRBD1 (5 bases). V shed 6 bases and J shed 8 bases, with 16 bases lying between them. Per germline, CDR1 MNHNS and CDR2 SASEGT. The CDR3 loop spans 13 amino acids. The CDR3 DNA reads TGTGCCAGCAGCGCGGGACCCCTTTACGGCTACACCTTC. Its protein product is CASSAGPLYGYTF.

The DNA of the CDR3 is TGTGCCAGCAGCTTAACAGGGGGCAGTCGCGGCTACACCTTC. Its translation: CASSLTGGSRGYTF. The genes are TRBV11-3 and TRBJ1-2, with 9 nucleotides matching TRBD1. Germline CDR1 reads SGHNT; CDR2 reads YENEEA. V lost 2 bases to trimming and J lost 8 bases; unmatched junction nucleotides: 6. The CDR3 is 14 residues long.

The V and J genes are TRBV5-6 and TRBJ2-5, with 11 bases identical to TRBD1. Germline trimming cut 0 bases from V and 10 bases from J; bases unmatched to any gene: 5. Looked up from germline, CDR1 is SGHDT and CDR2 is YYEEEE. CDR3 length: 14 residues. The CDR3 reads CASSLASGTGGQYF. The CDR3 DNA reads TGTGCCAGCAGCTTGGCCTCCGGGACAGGGGGCCAGTACTTC.

This rearrangement joins TRBV7-9 to TRBJ2-1; D might be TRBD1 (5 bases). The V end lost 8 bases, the J end lost 12 bases, and 17 bases lay between the germline ends. The length of the CDR3 is 12 residues. Germline V gene data show CDR1 as SEHNR and CDR2 as FQNEAQ (reference sequence). The CDR3 loop is CASARTTLGQFF. CDR3 DNA: TGTGCCAGCGCTCGGACAACCCTAGGGCAGTTCTTC.

This sequence joins TRBV29-1 and TRBJ1-4, with TRBD1 as a possible D gene (5 bases). Trimming cost V 5 bases and J 4 bases, with 11 bases left between them. CDR1 and CDR2 (germline): SQVTM, ANQGSEA. The CDR3 has 13 amino acids. The CDR3 region is CSVTDRLNEKLFF. The CDR3, as DNA: TGCAGCGTTACCGACAGACTTAATGAAAAACTGTTTTTT.

The CDR3, as DNA: TGTGCCAGCAGTTTATTCCCAGTCTCTGGAAACACCATATATTTT. It yields the protein CASSLFPVSGNTIYF. The chain employs TRBV28 and TRBJ1-3; D gene ambiguous. Germline V CDR1 and CDR2: MDHEN, SYDVKM. Trimming took off 1 base at V and 0 bases at J, with 7 bases between the two ends. This CDR3 contains 15 residues.

The chain has TRBV19 and TRBJ1-1; D not resolved. Trimming pared 7 bases from V and 2 bases from J, leaving 5 bases between. The CDR3 contains 11 residues. Per germline, CDR1 LNHDA and CDR2 SQIVND (reference sequence). CDR3: CASNRNTEAFF. CDR3 DNA sequence: TGTGCCAGTAATAGAAACACTGAAGCTTTCTTT. The variable domain in full, completed from reference TRBV19 and TRBJ1-1, reads DGGITQSPKYLFRKEGQNVTLSCEQNLNHDAMYWYRQDPGQGLRLIYYSQIVNDFQKGDIAEGYSVSREKKESFPLTVTSAQKNPTAFYLCASNRNTEAFFGQGTRLTVV.

The V and J genes are TRBV7-9 and TRBJ1-2; 7 nucleotides align to TRBD1. The CDR3 has 14 amino acids. With V trimmed by 0 bases and J by 2 bases, 0 bases remained unmatched. The germline CDR1 and CDR2 sequences are SEHNR and FQNEAQ (reference sequence). The CDR3 DNA sequence: TGTGCCAGCAGCTTAGCAGGGGGCAACTATGGCTACACCTTC. Its protein product is CASSLAGGNYGYTF.

The chain is built from TRBV19 and TRBJ1-1; D perhaps matches TRBD1 (6 bases). CDR1 is LNHDA, CDR2 SQIVND, per germline (reference sequence). Trimming took 7 bases from V and 4 from J, leaving 19 bases between them. The CDR3 length is 15 residues. In DNA form, the CDR3 reads TGTGCCAGTAAGTGGTCGGGGGGCCTCGGCACTGAAGCTTTCTTT. Amino acid sequence: CASKWSGGLGTEAFF.

The chain recombines TRBV25-1 with TRBJ1-1; TRBD1 aligns across 8 bases. The CDR3 has 13 amino acids. The germline gives CDR1 MGHDK, CDR2 SYGVNS. V gave up 6 bases and J gave up 5 bases; unmatched junction bases: 5. This CDR3 reads CASRETGETEAFF. The CDR3 nucleotides are TGTGCCAGCAGAGAGACAGGGGAGACTGAAGCTTTCTTT. The full variable domain, its missing parts supplied by reference TRBV25-1 and TRBJ1-1, is EADIYQTPRYLVIGTGKKITLECSQTMGHDKMYWYQQDPGMELHLIHYSYGVNSTEKGDLSSESTVSRIRTEHFPLTLESARPSHTSQYLCASRETGETEAFFGQGTRLTVV.

The chain carries TRBV11-3 and TRBJ1-3, with TRBD1 matching 9 bases. Trimming removed 5 bases from V and 2 bases from J; junction bases left unmatched: 10. The CDR3 runs 17 residues. Per germline, CDR1 SGHNT and CDR2 YENEEA. As DNA, the CDR3 is TGTGCCAGCAGCGGCGCCGGGACAGGGTTTCCTGGAAACACCATATATTTT. It codes for CASSGAGTGFPGNTIYF.

Comment on this clone: One end of the junction varies from germline; a read error may be responsible. The rearrangement joins TRBV30 to TRBJ2-5, with D perhaps TRBD2 (5 bases). The J call could be wrong; TRBJ2-7 is a better fit for the DNA end. Germline CDR1 is GTSNPN and CDR2 is SVGIG (reference sequence). There are 11 residues in the CDR3. The CDR3 protein is CVWSFGGEQYF. The CDR3 coding sequence is TGTGTCTGGAGTTTCGGAGGCGAGCAGTACTTC.

The chain joins TRBV28 to TRBJ1-2; D remains ambiguous. CDR1 is MDHEN and CDR2 is SYDVKM in the germline V gene. The CDR3 extends over 14 amino acids. Trimming stripped 7 bases from V and 2 bases from J, with 14 bases between. CDR3 in amino acids: CASNDKTANYGYTF. The CDR3 DNA sequence: TGTGCCAGCAATGACAAAACTGCGAACTATGGCTACACCTTC.

This clone was picked up a small number of times. At the DNA level, this CDR3 is encoded by other sequences in the same sample as well. The V gene is TRBV6-5, the J gene TRBJ1-1; TRBD1 agrees at 10 bases. CDR3 length equals 15 residues. Trimming removed 5 bases from V and 7 bases from J; junction bases left unmatched: 10. Germline CDR1 MNHEY, CDR2 SVGAGI. CDR3 in DNA: TGTGCCAGCAGTCGCTGGACAGGGGGTGCCCTTGAAGCTTTCTTT. Amino acids: CASSRWTGGALEAFF.

The chain couples TRBV19 to TRBJ1-5, with unresolved D. V lost 6 bases and J lost 4, with 16 bases in between. Per the germline V gene, CDR1 is LNHDA and CDR2 is SQIVND (reference sequence). The CDR3 contains 15 residues. The CDR3 sequence: CASSSGGLGNQPQHF. The CDR3 nucleotides are TGTGCCAGTAGCTCAGGAGGTTTGGGAAATCAGCCCCAGCATTTT.

This sequence joins TRBV5-5 and TRBJ1-6; 7 bases match TRBD1. This CDR3 contains 14 residues. V trimming: 5 bases; J trimming: 9 bases; junction bases outside the gene matches: 8. CDR1 is SGHKS and CDR2 is YYEKEE in the germline V gene (reference sequence). CDR3 DNA: TGTGCCAGCAGGCGACAGGGTTGGGGTTCACCCCTCCACTTT. Protein: CASRRQGWGSPLHF.

The V gene is TRBV7-2, the J gene TRBJ1-2; TRBD1 agrees at 12 bases. CDR1 and CDR2 (germline): SGHTA, FQGNSA. The CDR3 has 17 amino acids. The J segment lost 7 bases and the V segment lost 5 bases, leaving 14 bases of the junction unmatched. DNA of the CDR3: TGTGCCAGCAGCCCAATGACCGGGACAGGGGGCGGGGGTGGCTACACCTTC. It specifies CASSPMTGTGGGGGYTF.

The V gene is TRBV6-1, the J gene TRBJ2-3, with D hard to call. V was shortened by 3 bases and J by 0 bases, with 13 bases between the two germline ends. The CDR3 runs to 16 residues. From germline, CDR1 is MNHNS and CDR2 SASEGT. The chain's CDR3 is CASSDYPGQSTDTQYF. CDR3 coding DNA: TGTGCCAGCAGTGATTACCCAGGCCAGAGCACAGATACGCAGTATTTT.